Listed below are T cell receptor beta chains from one sample, sequenced in a study of T cells after yellow fever vaccination. TCRdb redid the calling of the 5' RACE reads with MiXCR, one entry per CDR3 protein. This table holds 300,000 or so distinct CDR3 sequences, around 13% found once. The specimen comprised CD4+ T cells sorted from PBMCs, sampled 45 days after the yellow fever booster vaccination. Every receptor here comes from a man between 25 and 39 years old who received the YFV17D yellow fever vaccine. CDR3s include the opening cysteine and the closing phenylalanine or tryptophan. D genes are given only for firm matches. The size entry is marked missing in some rows and otherwise reads once, few, many or a size class.

D	V	J	size	CDR3	DNA
-	TRBV12-3/TRBV12-4	TRBJ2-1	few	CASSPPSGVYNEQFF	TGTGCCAGCAGCCCTCCTAGTGGGGTTTACAATGAGCAGTTCTTC
-	TRBV20-1	TRBJ1-1	-	CSARAPGGSGFF	TGCAGTGCTAGGGCCCCGGGGGGGAGTGGTTTCTTT
-	TRBV19	TRBJ1-5	many	CASSMSIIQPQHF	TGTGCCAGTAGTATGTCAATAATTCAGCCCCAGCATTTT
-	TRBV5-1	TRBJ2-1	few	CASSLEPSHYNEQFF	TGCGCCAGCAGCTTGGAGCCTAGCCACTACAATGAGCAGTTCTTC
TRBD2	TRBV12-3/TRBV12-4	TRBJ2-5	-	CASSRLAGGETQYF	TGTGCCAGCAGCAGACTAGCGGGAGGGGAGACCCAGTACTTC
-	TRBV7-9	TRBJ1-1	-	CASSLVPGSNTEAFF	TGTGCCAGCAGCTTAGTGCCAGGATCGAACACTGAAGCTTTCTTT
-	TRBV6-1	TRBJ1-2	few	CASKMGQDYGYTF	TGTGCCAGCAAAATGGGGCAGGACTATGGCTACACCTTC
TRBD2	TRBV29-1	TRBJ2-3	few	CSVAGLAGGYTQYF	TGCAGCGTCGCCGGACTAGCGGGGGGATATACGCAGTATTTT
-	TRBV7-2	TRBJ2-3	few	CASSSWLRSTDTQYF	TGTGCCAGCAGCTCGTGGCTCAGAAGCACAGATACGCAGTATTTT
TRBD2	TRBV5-1	TRBJ2-3	-	CASSLGLATSTDTQYF	TGCGCCAGCAGCCTGGGACTAGCGACTAGCACAGATACGCAGTATTTT
TRBD1	TRBV20-1	TRBJ1-2	-	CSAGTGGGYGYTF	TGCAGTGCGGGGACAGGGGGGGGCTATGGCTACACCTTC
-	TRBV15	TRBJ1-5	few	CATSRTQHSNQPQHF	TGTGCCACCAGCAGAACACAGCATAGCAATCAGCCCCAGCATTTT
TRBD2	TRBV20-1	TRBJ2-1	many	CSAIPRRLALNEQFF	TGCAGTGCTATCCCCCGGAGACTAGCGCTCAATGAGCAGTTCTTC
TRBD2	TRBV7-2	TRBJ2-5	-	CASSLGTSGEETQYF	TGTGCCAGCAGCTTAGGGACTAGCGGGGAAGAGACCCAGTACTTC
TRBD2	TRBV5-5	TRBJ2-1	few	CASSLDSGRKRSYNEQFF	TGTGCCAGCAGCTTGGATAGCGGGAGGAAAAGGTCCTACAATGAGCAGTTCTTC
TRBD2	TRBV29-1	TRBJ2-7	few	CSVRIAGRGGPSYEQYF	TGCAGCGTTAGGATAGCGGGAAGGGGAGGTCCCTCCTACGAGCAGTACTTC
-	TRBV12-3/TRBV12-4	TRBJ2-3	-	CASYRAGTDTQYF	TGTGCCAGCTATCGGGCCGGCACAGATACGCAGTATTTT
-	TRBV18	TRBJ1-1	many	CASSQGSPEAFF	TGTGCCAGCTCACAGGGGTCTCCTGAAGCTTTCTTT
-	TRBV19	TRBJ1-3	few	CASSNPGQPGGNTIYF	TGTGCCAGTAGTAACCCCGGACAGCCAGGCGGAAACACCATATATTTT
TRBD1	TRBV7-2	TRBJ2-2	-	CASRGQGTNTGELFF	TGTGCCAGCAGGGGACAGGGGACGAACACCGGGGAGCTGTTTTTT
TRBD2	TRBV5-5	TRBJ2-5	few	CASSPRGGEETQYF	TGTGCCAGCAGCCCCCGGGGGGGAGAAGAGACCCAGTACTTC
-	TRBV15	TRBJ2-3	few	CATSRTGETDTQYF	TGTGCCACCAGCAGAACCGGGGAAACAGATACGCAGTATTTT
TRBD2	TRBV7-2	TRBJ2-1	-	CASSALAGGVNEQFF	TGTGCCAGCAGCGCTCTAGCGGGAGGGGTTAATGAGCAGTTCTTC
-	TRBV9	TRBJ2-7	few	CASSVRGGFDEQYF	TGTGCCAGCAGCGTAAGGGGCGGGTTCGACGAGCAGTACTTC
TRBD1	TRBV2	TRBJ2-2	-	CASRTGSAGELFF	TGTGCCAGTAGGACAGGGTCGGCCGGGGAGCTGTTTTTT
TRBD2	TRBV6-1	TRBJ2-1	-	CASCLLREGYEQIF	TGTGCCAGCTGTCTTTTGCGGGAGGGCTATGAGCAGATCTTC
-	TRBV19	TRBJ1-2	few	CASGGFNYGYTF	TGTGCCAGTGGCGGGTTCAACTATGGCTACACCTTC
-	TRBV20-1	TRBJ2-5	-	CSARSLEETQYF	TGCAGTGCTAGGTCACTAGAAGAGACCCAGTACTTC
-	TRBV5-6	TRBJ2-1	few	CASSMYPGRSYNEQFF	TGTGCCAGCAGCATGTACCCGGGCCGTAGTTACAATGAGCAGTTCTTC
TRBD2	TRBV28	TRBJ2-5	-	CASSSPVGLAGEETQYF	TGTGCCAGCAGCTCTCCCGTGGGACTAGCGGGAGAAGAGACCCAGTACTTC
TRBD1	TRBV4-3	TRBJ2-7	-	CASSQREGAAYEQYF	TGCGCCAGCAGCCAAAGAGAGGGGGCAGCCTACGAGCAGTACTTC
-	TRBV12-3/TRBV12-4	TRBJ1-2	-	CASSRRGAGSLNYGYTF	TGTGCCAGCAGTCGTCGTGGGGCAGGGAGCTTAAACTATGGCTACACCTTC
-	TRBV6-2/TRBV6-3	TRBJ2-5	-	CASSGPPRGETQYF	TGTGCCAGCAGTGGACCACCGCGGGGAGAGACCCAGTACTTC
-	TRBV6-5	TRBJ1-1	many	CASYGGFKGGTEAFF	TGTGCCAGCTATGGGGGGTTTAAGGGGGGCACTGAAGCTTTCTTT
TRBD1	TRBV27	TRBJ2-6	-	CASSLGTGGPSGANVLTF	TGTGCCAGCAGTTTAGGTACAGGGGGTCCCTCTGGGGCCAACGTCCTGACTTTC
TRBD2	TRBV14	TRBJ2-1	-	CASSRASGLNSYNEQFF	TGTGCCAGCAGTCGGGCTAGCGGACTTAATTCCTACAATGAGCAGTTCTTC
TRBD1	TRBV9	TRBJ2-2	few	CASSPWDRGLTGELFF	TGTGCCAGCAGCCCGTGGGACAGGGGGCTCACCGGGGAGCTGTTTTTT
-	TRBV7-9	TRBJ1-1	few	CASSRTIIAFF	TGTGCCAGCAGCCGAACGATCATTGCTTTCTTT
-	TRBV7-7	TRBJ2-5	few	CASSITWAQETQYF	TGTGCCAGCAGCATAACCTGGGCGCAAGAGACCCAGTACTTC
-	TRBV19	TRBJ1-2	-	CASSQGNGYTF	TGTGCCAGTTCCCAGGGAAATGGCTACACCTTC
-	TRBV5-1	TRBJ2-3	-	CASSLAQDASTDTQYF	TGCGCCAGCAGCTTGGCCCAGGACGCCTCCACAGATACGCAGTATTTT
-	TRBV6-2/TRBV6-3	TRBJ2-2	-	CATRMSRTGELFF	TGTGCCACGCGCATGTCGAGGACCGGGGAGCTGTTTTTT
-	TRBV3-1	TRBJ2-5	few	CASTELRGRERETQYF	TGTGCCAGCACCGAGTTGAGGGGGCGGGAGCGAGAGACCCAGTACTTC
TRBD1	TRBV5-6	TRBJ1-1	few	CASSKGQLNTEAFF	TGTGCCAGCAGCAAGGGACAGTTGAACACTGAAGCTTTCTTT
TRBD1	TRBV20-1	TRBJ2-1	-	CSAFRTGASNEQFF	TGCAGTGCTTTCAGGACAGGGGCTAGTAATGAGCAGTTCTTC
TRBD2	TRBV7-3	TRBJ2-1	-	CASSLTPTSFGSSSYNEQFF	TGTGCCAGCAGCTTAACGCCGACTAGCTTCGGATCGAGCTCCTACAATGAGCAGTTCTTC
TRBD1	TRBV12-3/TRBV12-4	TRBJ2-1	-	CASSPGGYSDEQFF	TGTGCCAGCAGTCCAGGGGGCTACAGTGATGAGCAGTTCTTC
TRBD2	TRBV12-3/TRBV12-4	TRBJ2-2	-	CASILRGELSFGELFF	TGTGCCAGCATTCTACGGGGGGAGCTCAGTTTCGGGGAGCTGTTTTTT
TRBD2	TRBV20-1	TRBJ2-1	few	CSAKAPGLAGLSSYNEQFF	TGCAGTGCGAAAGCACCGGGACTAGCAGGTCTGAGCTCCTACAATGAGCAGTTCTTC
-	TRBV12-3/TRBV12-4	TRBJ1-2	-	CASTGLDRYGYTF	TGTGCCAGCACCGGCCTCGACAGATATGGCTACACCTTC